This T cell receptor beta chain is drawn from a study of blood T cell repertoires in COVID-19. Study background: Sample material is recorded as cDNA or gDNA derived from T cells, B-cell-depleted T cells, or PBMCs.

Participant ages covered about 18 to 89 years across about two dozen US areas. Participants reported their clinical history, and cohort assignment relied on those reports. CDR3 length: 14 amino acids. J gave up 7 bases and V 6 bases, and 6 bases lay outside the gene matches. Germline assignment: CDR1 SNHLY and CDR2 FYNNEI. As handled by the study authors: Reference gene primer amplification in the assay estimated nucleated cell counts. Clones were sequenced by immunoSEQ multiplex PCR, and TCRdb holds only the in-frame ones, with some missing. That table is the source of V, J and clone size, and D and trimming were worked out from the DNA. Of some 260,000 clones in the sample, about nine tenths were seen once.

The V call is TRBV2, the J call TRBJ2-1; TRBD2 matches at 10 bases. This clonotype originated in a woman younger than 45 with acute COVID-19. The sample comprised PBMCs or T cells enriched from blood (not recorded which). Written as DNA, the CDR3 is TGTGCCAGCAGGTCCAGCGGGGGGGCGAATGAGCAGTTCTTC. As protein: CASRSSGGANEQFF. The full variable domain, with the rest looked up from reference TRBV2 and TRBJ2-1, is EPEVTQTPSHQVTQMGQEVILRCVPISNHLYFYWYRQILGQKVEFLVSFYNNEISEKSEIFDDQFSVERPDGSNFTLKIRSTKLEDSAMYFCASRSSGGANEQFFGPGTRLTVL.